These 31 T cell receptor beta chains were sequenced from one sample in a study of cytomegalovirus exposure and HLA in healthy donors. PCR employed 60 Vbeta and 13 Jbeta primers. Assay: immunoSEQ multiplex PCR; the TCRdb copy retains only in-frame clones and omits some. This sample has more than 150,000 clones; over 80% occur once, and the top ten carry 1.5%. The sample was PBMCs. The receptor source for this set is a man in his forties or fifties in good health and CMV-seronegative.

The chain has TRBV9 and TRBJ2-5; D is unclear. The germline gives CDR1 SGDLS, CDR2 YYNGEE. The V end lost 3 bases, the J end lost 9 bases, and 15 bases lay between the germline ends. The CDR3 has 13 amino acids. CDR3 nucleotides: TGTGCCAGCAGCGAGTCAGAGCCGACACCCCAGTACTTC. It is translated as CASSESEPTPQYF.

The chain carries TRBV28 and TRBJ2-1; D may be TRBD2 (6 bases). Germline V CDR1 and CDR2: MDHEN, SYDVKM. The CDR3 spans 14 residues. V gave up 1 base and J gave up 3 bases, with 7 bases separating them. The CDR3 here is CASSLSGGYNEQFF. CDR3 nucleotides: TGTGCCAGCAGTTTATCCGGGGGCTACAATGAGCAGTTCTTC.

The chain is built from TRBV9 and TRBJ1-1; D ambiguous. CDR3 length: 13 amino acids. V lost 3 bases, J lost 3 bases, and 9 bases lay in between. Germline lookup yields CDR1 SGDLS and CDR2 YYNGEE. CDR3 nucleotides: TGTGCCAGCAGCGCCCCCCCAGACACTGAAGCTTTCTTT. The encoded protein is CASSAPPDTEAFF.

This chain uses TRBV6-6 with TRBJ2-7; 8 nucleotides line up with TRBD2. Losses at the gene ends were 0 bases for V and 2 bases for J; bases not matched to a gene: 6. Germline V gene data show CDR1 as MNHNY and CDR2 as SVGAGI (reference sequence). The CDR3 consists of 16 residues. Here the CDR3 reads CASSYSYSGRTYEQYF. CDR3 bases: TGTGCCAGCAGTTACTCCTACAGCGGGAGAACCTACGAGCAGTACTTC.

The rearrangement links TRBV7-9 to TRBJ2-2, with 7 bases aligning to TRBD2. The CDR3 covers 14 residues. Trimming removed 3 bases from V and 9 bases from J; junction bases left unmatched: 7. CDR1 SEHNR and CDR2 FQNEAQ come from the germline V gene (reference sequence). CDR3 DNA: TGTGCCAGCAGCTTTAGCGGGCCCTCACGGGAGCTGTTTTTT. This gives the protein CASSFSGPSRELFF.

The chain couples TRBV27 to TRBJ2-7; 7 positions match TRBD2. V was clipped by 6 bases and J by 3 bases; unmatched bases: 8. The CDR3 consists of 14 residues. Germline loops: CDR1 MNHEY, CDR2 SMNVEV (reference sequence). CDR3 in amino acids: CASSPGLPNYEQYF. The CDR3 DNA reads as TGTGCCAGCAGCCCGGGACTACCAAACTACGAGCAGTACTTC.

This chain's CDR3 is CASSPNRGETQYF. The CDR3 DNA reads as TGTGCCAGCTCACCAAACAGGGGGGAGACCCAGTACTTC. The V gene is TRBV18, the J gene TRBJ2-5; TRBD1 matches 8 bases. CDR3 size: 13 residues. The germline gives CDR1 KGHSH, CDR2 LQKENI. Trimming cost V 2 bases and J 5 bases; bases outside gene matches: 1.

This clone showed up just a few times. This sequence joins TRBV28 and TRBJ2-1; D gene uncertain. The V gene's germline CDR1 is MDHEN and CDR2 SYDVKM. This CDR3 has 12 amino acids. V gave up 5 bases and J gave up 5 bases, with 7 bases separating them. CDR3 residues: CASSPPNNEQFF. As DNA, the CDR3 is TGTGCCAGCAGTCCCCCCAACAATGAGCAGTTCTTC.

This chain links TRBV6-1 with TRBJ2-7, with 9 nucleotides matching TRBD1. The length of the CDR3 is 15 residues. CDR1 MNHNS and CDR2 SASEGT come from the germline V gene. V shed 3 bases and J 3 bases; nucleotides not matched to a gene: 6. This CDR3 reads CASSEGQGLHYEQYF. The DNA for the CDR3 is TGTGCCAGCAGTGAGGGACAGGGCCTACACTACGAGCAGTACTTC.

Comments on this clone: This CDR3 is also generated by other DNA sequences in the sample. This chain joins TRBV7-2 and TRBJ2-1, with a possible D match to TRBD2 (5 bases). This CDR3 has 12 residues. The V end lost 4 bases, the J end lost 7 bases, and 8 bases lay between the germline ends. Germline-derived CDR1 and CDR2 are SGHTA and FQGNSA. The CDR3 loop is CASSSGRNEQFF. CDR3 bases: TGTGCCAGCAGCTCGGGAAGGAATGAGCAGTTCTTC.

This chain joins TRBV7-9 and TRBJ2-1; 7 positions match TRBD2. The CDR3 is made up of 13 amino acids. Germline trimming cut 4 bases from V and 5 bases from J; bases unmatched to any gene: 2. CDR1 and CDR2 from the germline V gene are SEHNR and FQNEAQ (reference sequence). The CDR3 region is CASSWEGHNEQFF. CDR3 coding DNA: TGTGCCAGCAGCTGGGAGGGCCACAATGAGCAGTTCTTC.

For the CDR3, the DNA is TGTGCCAGCAGCTTAGTGTCCCCCCGTAGGGGTGAAGCTTTCTTT. It translates to CASSLVSPRRGEAFF. V and J are TRBV13 and TRBJ1-1, with D perhaps matching TRBD1 (5 bases). Germline CDR1 PRHDT, CDR2 FYEKMQ (reference sequence). Trimming stripped 1 base from V and 7 bases from J, with 16 bases between. This CDR3 is built from 15 residues. Based on the CDR3 plus reference TRBV13 and TRBJ1-1, the full variable domain is AAGVIQSPRHLIKEKRETATLKCYPIPRHDTVYWYQQGPGQDPQFLISFYEKMQSDKGSIPDRFSAQQFSDYHSELNMSSLELGDSALYFCASSLVSPRRGEAFFGQGTRLTVV.

The rearrangement links TRBV4-1 to TRBJ2-3; D call uncertain. Trimming removed 2 bases from V and 6 bases from J, with 15 bases in between. CDR1 is MGHRA, CDR2 YSYEKL, per germline. The length of the CDR3 is 15 residues. CDR3 DNA: TGCGCCAGCAGCCAACTCGGTCTCCCCAAGGATACGCAGTATTTT. Residues: CASSQLGLPKDTQYF.

This clone occurred a few times. The J gene is TRBJ1-6, the V gene TRBV30, with D tentatively TRBD1 (5 bases). CDR3 length: 14 residues. Per the germline V gene, CDR1 is GTSNPN and CDR2 is SVGIG (reference sequence). Trimming left V 0 bases short and J 10 bases short, with 13 bases between. For the CDR3, the DNA is TGTGCCTGGAGTGTACAGGCAGGGATCTCACCCCTCCACTTT. Its translation: CAWSVQAGISPLHF.

This clone was picked up a small number of times. One end of the junction fails to match germline, which may point to a read error. The V and J genes are TRBV11-1 and TRBJ2-1, with D possibly matching TRBD2 (6 bases). The length of the CDR3 is 12 residues. Germline lookup yields CDR1 SGHAT and CDR2 FQDESV (reference sequence). The CDR3 DNA follows: TGTGCCGCGGGCGGGGCCTACAAAGAGCAGTTCTTC. It encodes CAAGGAYKEQFF. The complete variable domain, with remaining parts taken from reference TRBV11-1 and TRBJ2-1, reads EAEVAQSPRYKITEKSQAVAFWCDPISGHATLYWYRQILGQGPELLVQFQDESVVDDSQLPKDRFSAERLKGVDSTLKIQPAELGDSAMYLCAAGGAYKEQFFGPGTRLTVL.

The V gene is TRBV10-3, the J gene TRBJ2-7; 12 bases are shared with TRBD2. Trimming at V came to 7 bases and at J to 7 bases, leaving 8 bases not matched to a gene. Germline CDR1 and CDR2: ENHRY and SYGVKD. The CDR3 loop spans 14 amino acids. CDR3 DNA: TGTGCCATCAAGTCTAGCGGGGGGGCTGGAGAGCAGTACTTC. Translated, it gives CAIKSSGGAGEQYF.

The chain links TRBV28 to TRBJ1-6, with D uncertain. Germline V lookup: CDR1 MDHEN, CDR2 SYDVKM. Trimming cost V 2 bases and J 0 bases, with 8 bases left between them. The CDR3 contains 16 residues. The CDR3 DNA sequence: TGTGCCAGCAGTTTAGGAGGGAGCTCCTATAATTCACCCCTCCACTTT. Residues: CASSLGGSSYNSPLHF.

This clone was seen only a few times. The CDR3 DNA is TGTGCCAGCTCACCAGGGCGGGAGGAAGGAGAGCAGTACTTC. Its translation: CASSPGREEGEQYF. V and J are TRBV18 and TRBJ2-7; 8 bases match TRBD2. J lost 7 bases, V lost 2 bases, and 7 bases had no gene match. CDR1 is KGHSH, CDR2 LQKENI, per germline. This CDR3 has 14 residues.

V and J are TRBV19 and TRBJ1-2; TRBD1 aligns across 12 bases. Losses at the gene ends were 4 bases for V and 3 bases for J; bases not matched to a gene: 3. The CDR3 sequence is 15 residues long. From germline, CDR1 is LNHDA and CDR2 SQIVND (reference sequence). CDR3 loop: CASSTGTGGHYGYTF. The DNA of the CDR3 is TGTGCCAGTAGTACAGGGACAGGGGGCCACTATGGCTACACCTTC. The complete variable domain, with remaining parts taken from reference TRBV19 and TRBJ1-2, reads DGGITQSPKYLFRKEGQNVTLSCEQNLNHDAMYWYRQDPGQGLRLIYYSQIVNDFQKGDIAEGYSVSREKKESFPLTVTSAQKNPTAFYLCASSTGTGGHYGYTFGSGTRLTVV.

The rearrangement joins TRBV11-2 to TRBJ1-5, with 9 positions matching TRBD1. Losses at the gene ends were 0 bases for V and 2 bases for J; bases not matched to a gene: 5. The CDR3 is 17 amino acids. CDR1 and CDR2 from the germline V gene are SGHAT and FQNNGV. The CDR3 DNA follows: TGTGCCAGCAGCTTAGACGTACAGGGGGCTGGCAATCAGCCCCAGCATTTT. Its protein is CASSLDVQGAGNQPQHF.

The rearrangement uses TRBV7-2 and TRBJ2-5; a possible D gene is TRBD1 (5 bases). The CDR3 is made up of 13 amino acids. Germline V gives CDR1 SGHTA, CDR2 FQGNSA. V shed 5 bases and J shed 3 bases, with 10 bases lying between them. CDR3 amino acids: CASSGDSKETQYF. CDR3 sequence (DNA): TGTGCCAGCAGCGGAGACAGTAAAGAGACCCAGTACTTC.

The chain uses TRBV7-9 and TRBJ2-7; D not resolved. The ends were cut back, 2 bases at V and 2 bases at J, with 10 bases in the middle. Germline V gene sequence: CDR1 SEHNR, CDR2 FQNEAQ (reference sequence). This CDR3 is 14 amino acids long. Here the CDR3 DNA reads TGTGCCAGCAGCTTAACCCTAACTCCCTACGAGCAGTACTTC. Its protein is CASSLTLTPYEQYF.

The chain employs TRBV5-1 and TRBJ2-5; no clear D gene. Germline assignment: CDR1 SGHRS and CDR2 YFSETQ. V lost 0 bases to trimming and J lost 7 bases, with 10 bases between them. The CDR3 is 13 residues long. CDR3 nucleotide sequence: TGCGCCAGCAGCTTGGTAGATCCCCCGACCCAGTACTTC. This translates into CASSLVDPPTQYF.

This clone has only a few counts. The chain carries TRBV28 and TRBJ2-1; D is possibly TRBD1 (6 bases). Trimming left V 1 base short and J 10 bases short, with 17 bases between. The CDR3 has 15 amino acids. Germline V gene lookup returns CDR1 MDHEN and CDR2 SYDVKM. The CDR3 is CASSLSLRGIREQFF. The CDR3 DNA is TGTGCCAGCAGTTTATCTCTAAGGGGGATAAGGGAGCAGTTCTTC.

The chain employs TRBV4-3 and TRBJ1-1; D might be TRBD1 (5 bases). The CDR3 is 17 residues long. Trimming left V 2 bases short and J 3 bases short, with 19 bases between. Germline CDR1 reads LGHNA; CDR2 reads YSLEER. The CDR3 here is CASSQPFRGISDTEAFF. The CDR3 DNA sequence: TGCGCCAGCAGCCAACCCTTCCGGGGGATATCGGACACTGAAGCTTTCTTT.

The chain recombines TRBV7-2 with TRBJ1-5; no firm D call. V was trimmed by 2 bases and J by 4 bases, leaving 9 bases between them. Germline V CDR1 and CDR2: SGHTA, FQGNSA. The CDR3 spans 14 residues. The CDR3 is CASSLQSGNQPQHF. DNA of the CDR3: TGTGCCAGCAGCTTACAATCGGGAAATCAGCCCCAGCATTTT.

This clone was counted between two and nine times. The genes are TRBV5-6 and TRBJ1-1; the match to TRBD1 covers 9 bases. Looked up from germline, CDR1 is SGHDT and CDR2 is YYEEEE. This CDR3 region has 17 residues. The J segment lost 5 bases and the V segment lost 0 bases, leaving 11 bases of the junction unmatched. In DNA form, the CDR3 reads TGTGCCAGCAGCTTGGGTTTCGGACAGGGGCTGGCGACTGAAGCTTTCTTT. It encodes CASSLGFGQGLATEAFF.

The chain recombines TRBV27 with TRBJ2-7; 10 bases agree with TRBD2. V trimming: 2 bases; J trimming: 5 bases; junction bases outside the gene matches: 21. The CDR3 is 20 residues long. Germline values: CDR1 MNHEY, CDR2 SMNVEV (reference sequence). The CDR3 nucleotides read TGTGCCAGCAGTTTAAGGAGAGAGGGAAGGCTAGCGGGAGTCGACCACGAGCAGTACTTC. Translated, it gives CASSLRREGRLAGVDHEQYF.

The rearrangement links TRBV5-4 to TRBJ2-1; 7 positions match TRBD2. From germline, CDR1 is SGHNT and CDR2 YYREEE (reference sequence). V lost 4 bases, J lost 6 bases, and 10 bases stayed unmatched. The CDR3 sequence is 15 residues long. The CDR3 DNA follows: TGTGCCAGCAGCGGGGGTGGTAGCGGGCCCAATGAGCAGTTCTTC. It codes for CASSGGGSGPNEQFF.

The chain is built from TRBV5-1 and TRBJ2-3; 8 nucleotides line up with TRBD1. J gave up 2 bases and V 4 bases, and 6 bases lay outside the gene matches. Germline CDR1 and CDR2: SGHRS and YFSETQ. This CDR3 spans 15 amino acids. As DNA, the CDR3 is TGCGCCAGCAGCCGACAGGGGCGAGACACAGATACGCAGTATTTT. It specifies CASSRQGRDTDTQYF.

The rearrangement uses TRBV7-8 and TRBJ1-1; D not resolved. Between the trimmed V and J ends, which lost 1 base and 10 bases, there was a span of 13 bases. Germline CDR1 reads SGHVS; CDR2 reads FQNEAQ. The CDR3 contains 13 residues. The CDR3 reads CASSLVFSVGAFF. DNA for the CDR3: TGTGCCAGCAGCTTAGTATTCAGTGTTGGAGCTTTCTTT.